These 22 T cell receptor beta chains were all obtained from the same sample, sequenced in a study of CD8 T cells in ankylosing spondylitis. General observations from the study: A motif of under ten highly homologous TCR beta variants was seen as apparently characteristic of ankylosing spondylitis blood.

Their antigens remain unidentified. TCRdb re-derived calls from the 5' RACE reads in MiXCR, one entry per CDR3 protein. The sample includes about 220,000 distinct CDR3 sequences, about a sixth of them seen just once. Sequenced sample: blood, either unsorted or a sorted T cell fraction (not recorded which). The receptors were sampled from a male donor with ankylosing spondylitis.

This clonotype was seen a few times. V gene TRBV25-1 combines with J gene TRBJ1-1; D might be TRBD1 (5 bases). CDR3 length equals 11 residues. The V end lost 8 bases, the J end lost 9 bases, and 13 bases lay between the germline ends. The V gene's germline CDR1 is MGHDK and CDR2 SYGVNS. The DNA of the CDR3 is TGTGCCAGCGGGGAAGGGGAACAAGCTTTCTTT. It translates to CASGEGEQAFF.

The V call is TRBV3-1, the J call TRBJ2-1, with 11 bases lining up with TRBD2. Germline V gives CDR1 LGHDT, CDR2 YNNKEL (reference sequence). V dropped 5 bases and J dropped 5; count of bases not matched to a gene: 5. This CDR3 spans 15 amino acids. The chain's CDR3 is CASSATSGGDNEQFF. In nucleotides, the CDR3 is TGTGCCAGCAGCGCCACTAGCGGGGGAGACAATGAGCAGTTCTTC.

The chain couples TRBV2 to TRBJ2-4; 8 positions match TRBD1. CDR1 SNHLY and CDR2 FYNNEI come from the germline V gene. The V segment lost 3 bases and the J segment 0 bases; nucleotides outside the gene matches: 4. The CDR3 contains 16 residues. The CDR3 nucleotides read TGTGCCAGCAGTGACAGGGGGCACCTAGCCAAAAACATTCAGTACTTC. Translating gives CASSDRGHLAKNIQYF.

This clonotype was counted many times. The V and J genes are TRBV4-1 and TRBJ2-5, with D hard to call. Germline CDR1 is MGHRA and CDR2 is YSYEKL. The CDR3 loop spans 15 amino acids. Trimming took off 1 base at V and 0 bases at J, with 9 bases between the two ends. CDR3 DNA sequence: TGCGCCAGCAGCCAAGGAGTCGAATACCAAGAGACCCAGTACTTC. Translating it yields CASSQGVEYQETQYF.

This chain joins TRBV13 and TRBJ2-3; the D is unclear. V was cut by 2 bases and J by 4 bases, with 4 bases left in between. CDR3 size: 12 residues. Germline assignment: CDR1 PRHDT and CDR2 FYEKMQ (reference sequence). The CDR3 bases are TGTGCCAGCAGCTTAAACTCAGATACGCAGTATTTT. Its translation is CASSLNSDTQYF. Drawing the rest from reference TRBV13 and TRBJ2-3, the complete variable domain is AAGVIQSPRHLIKEKRETATLKCYPIPRHDTVYWYQQGPGQDPQFLISFYEKMQSDKGSIPDRFSAQQFSDYHSELNMSSLELGDSALYFCASSLNSDTQYFGPGTRLTVL.

This clonotype was seen a handful of times. This sequence joins TRBV7-2 and TRBJ2-5; D call uncertain. V dropped 3 bases and J dropped 0 bases, with 8 bases sitting between them. Germline loops: CDR1 SGHTA, CDR2 FQGNSA. The CDR3 consists of 14 residues. The CDR3 DNA follows: TGTGCCAGCAGCTTCCTCCGGGACCAAGAGACCCAGTACTTC. Translating gives CASSFLRDQETQYF.

This clonotype was observed many times. The chain joins TRBV29-1 to TRBJ1-1; no clear D gene. Germline lookup yields CDR1 SQVTM and CDR2 ANQGSEA. CDR3 size: 13 residues. Trimming took off 4 bases at V and 3 bases at J, with 12 bases between the two ends. The CDR3 bases are TGCAGCGTTGTGCCCGGGTTGGACACTGAAGCTTTCTTT. Protein product: CSVVPGLDTEAFF.

The rearrangement joins TRBV24-1 to TRBJ2-1; D is unclear. Looked up from germline, CDR1 is KGHDR and CDR2 is SFDVKD. V lost 3 bases, J lost 8 bases, and 16 bases lay in between. The CDR3 has 15 amino acids. CDR3 sequence (DNA): TGTGCCACCAGTGATACTATGGCCGCGACGGATGAGCAGTTCTTC. Protein sequence: CATSDTMAATDEQFF.

DNA of the CDR3: TGTGCCAGCAGTTACTCACCAGGGGGCATTGGGGGCACTGAAGCTTTCTTT. This sequence encodes CASSYSPGGIGGTEAFF. V is TRBV6-5 and J is TRBJ1-1, with TRBD1 identical over 8 bases. The ends lost 0 bases at V and 4 bases at J; junction bases unmatched: 10. Looked up from germline, CDR1 is MNHEY and CDR2 is SVGAGI. The CDR3 has 17 residues.

This clonotype was observed a handful of times. The chain carries TRBV6-5 and TRBJ2-3; 11 bases match TRBD2. With V trimmed by 1 base and J by 3 bases, 3 bases remained unmatched. The CDR3 length is 16 residues. CDR1 is MNHEY, CDR2 SVGAGI, per germline. CDR3 sequence reads: CASSYLAGGPTDTQYF. The CDR3 nucleotides read TGTGCCAGCAGTTACTTAGCGGGAGGGCCAACAGATACGCAGTATTTT.

The chain recombines TRBV4-3 with TRBJ2-7; 8 bases map to TRBD2. Germline assignment: CDR1 LGHNA and CDR2 YSLEER. The CDR3 is made up of 16 amino acids. After removal of 0 bases from V and 3 bases from J, the junction contained 7 bases not matched to a gene. CDR3 protein: CASSQDLPGTSYEQYF. CDR3 nucleotide sequence: TGCGCCAGCAGCCAAGATCTCCCCGGGACTAGCTACGAGCAGTACTTC.

The rearrangement links TRBV24-1 to TRBJ2-1; unclear D gene. Germline loops: CDR1 KGHDR, CDR2 SFDVKD. The CDR3 contains 11 residues. Deletions cut 0 bases from V and 10 bases from J, with 3 bases between. CDR3 DNA sequence: TGTGCCACCAGTGATTTGGTCGAGCAGTTCTTC. This codes for CATSDLVEQFF.

V is TRBV6-1 and J is TRBJ2-1; 9 nucleotides agree with TRBD2. Germline V gene sequence: CDR1 MNHNS, CDR2 SASEGT. This CDR3 has 17 residues. V gave up 6 bases and J gave up 8 bases; unmatched junction bases: 17. The CDR3 reads CASSPPLASGNRYEQFF. The DNA of the CDR3 is TGTGCCAGCAGCCCGCCTCTAGCTAGCGGGAATCGTTATGAGCAGTTCTTC.

The chain carries TRBV11-2 and TRBJ1-1, with 10 bases identical to TRBD1. Germline V gives CDR1 SGHAT, CDR2 FQNNGV. The length of the CDR3 is 16 residues. Germline trimming cut 3 bases from V and 1 base from J; bases unmatched to any gene: 5. The CDR3 coding sequence is TGTGCCAGCAGCTTTACCCGGGACAGGGGGAACACTGAAGCTTTCTTT. Translating it yields CASSFTRDRGNTEAFF. Filled out from reference TRBV11-2 and TRBJ1-1, the complete variable domain reads EAGVAQSPRYKIIEKRQSVAFWCNPISGHATLYWYQQILGQGPKLLIQFQNNGVVDDSQLPKDRFSAERLKGVDSTLKIQPAKLEDSAVYLCASSFTRDRGNTEAFFGQGTRLTVV.

V usage is TRBV7-9 and J usage is TRBJ2-2; TRBD2 matches 13 bases. The CDR3 sequence is 15 residues long. Losses at the gene ends were 4 bases for V and 7 bases for J; bases not matched to a gene: 3. The V gene's germline CDR1 is SEHNR and CDR2 FQNEAQ (reference sequence). The CDR3 nucleotides are TGTGCCAGCAGCTCGGGGACTAGCGGGGACGGGGAGCTGTTTTTT. Its translation is CASSSGTSGDGELFF.

The rearrangement joins TRBV12-3 or TRBV12-4 to TRBJ1-1, with D hard to call. The V gene lost 8 bases and the J gene lost 0 bases, with 10 bases spanning the gap. The length of the CDR3 is 13 residues. The CDR3 sequence is CASQVVVNTEAFF. Written as DNA, the CDR3 is TGTGCCAGCCAGGTGGTGGTGAACACTGAAGCTTTCTTT.

In this sample, this clonotype turned up a few times. The chain carries TRBV3-1 and TRBJ2-3; 12 bases align to TRBD2. The CDR3 has 17 amino acids. J lost 8 bases, V lost 4 bases, and 13 bases had no gene match. Germline V gene lookup returns CDR1 LGHDT and CDR2 YNNKEL (reference sequence). This CDR3 reads CASSLWPTSGSYSTQYF. CDR3 DNA sequence: TGTGCCAGCAGCCTATGGCCGACTAGCGGGAGTTATAGTACGCAGTATTTT.

The V and J genes are TRBV7-9 and TRBJ2-5; D possibly corresponds to TRBD2 (5 bases). The CDR3 has 16 residues. V shed 1 base and J shed 3 bases, with 15 bases lying between them. In germline, CDR1 is SEHNR, CDR2 FQNEAQ (reference sequence). The CDR3 sequence: CASSLVSGFGEETQYF. The CDR3 nucleotides are TGTGCCAGCAGCTTAGTATCCGGATTCGGGGAAGAGACCCAGTACTTC.

This clonotype showed up just a few times. The V call is TRBV27, the J call TRBJ2-7; TRBD1 might be the D (6 bases). This CDR3 is 14 amino acids long. Trimming shortened V by 3 bases and J by 2 bases, and 11 bases separated the two germline ends. In germline, CDR1 is MNHEY, CDR2 SMNVEV (reference sequence). The CDR3 DNA reads as TGTGCCAGCAGTTTCGTGGACAGTACCTACGAGCAGTACTTC. Amino acids: CASSFVDSTYEQYF.

CDR3 amino acids: CASSLWASDNEQFF. In DNA form, the CDR3 reads TGTGCCAGCAGTTTATGGGCTAGCGACAATGAGCAGTTCTTC. V and J are TRBV27 and TRBJ2-1; a weak D match, TRBD2 (6 bases). The germline V gene encodes CDR1 MNHEY and CDR2 SMNVEV (reference sequence). The CDR3 loop spans 14 amino acids. Trimming shortened V by 1 base and J by 5 bases, and 9 bases separated the two germline ends.

The J gene is TRBJ2-1, the V gene TRBV14; TRBD2 might be the D (6 bases). The V and J ends lost 1 base and 1 base respectively, with 11 bases between them. The CDR3 runs to 16 residues. Germline assignment: CDR1 SGHDN and CDR2 FVKESK. CDR3 in amino acids: CASSQGLSGSYNEQFF. The CDR3 nucleotides are TGTGCCAGCAGCCAAGGACTCAGCGGGTCCTACAATGAGCAGTTCTTC.

This sequence joins TRBV4-1 and TRBJ1-6, with a tentative D call TRBD1 (5 bases). The CDR3 consists of 16 residues. V was cut by 3 bases and J by 6 bases, with 15 bases left in between. Germline loops: CDR1 MGHRA, CDR2 YSYEKL. CDR3 loop: CASSHGGVGSNSPLHF. The CDR3 DNA sequence: TGCGCCAGCAGCCACGGGGGTGTTGGCAGTAATTCACCCCTCCACTTT.